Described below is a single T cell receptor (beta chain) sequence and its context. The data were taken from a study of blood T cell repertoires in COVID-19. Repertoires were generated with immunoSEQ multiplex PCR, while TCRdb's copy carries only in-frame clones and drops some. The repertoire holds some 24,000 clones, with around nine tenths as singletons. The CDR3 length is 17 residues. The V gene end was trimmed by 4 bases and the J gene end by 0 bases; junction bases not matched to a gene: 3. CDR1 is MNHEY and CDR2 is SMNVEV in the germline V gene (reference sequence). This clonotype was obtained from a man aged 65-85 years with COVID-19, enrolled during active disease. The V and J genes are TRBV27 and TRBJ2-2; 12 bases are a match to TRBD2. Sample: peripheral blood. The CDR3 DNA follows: TGTGCCAGCAGTTCCTGGACTAGCGGGACGAACACCGGGGAGCTGTTTTTT. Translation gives CASSSWTSGTNTGELFF.